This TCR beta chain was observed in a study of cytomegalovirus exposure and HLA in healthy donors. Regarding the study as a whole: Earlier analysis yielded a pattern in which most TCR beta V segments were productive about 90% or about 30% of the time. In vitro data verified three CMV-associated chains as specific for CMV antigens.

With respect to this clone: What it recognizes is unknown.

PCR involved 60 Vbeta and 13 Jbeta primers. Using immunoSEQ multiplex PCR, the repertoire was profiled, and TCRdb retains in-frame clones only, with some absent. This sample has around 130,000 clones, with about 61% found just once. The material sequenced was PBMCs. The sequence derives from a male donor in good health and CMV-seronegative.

This CDR3 reads CASSWETEPTEAFF. CDR3 DNA sequence: TGCGCCAGCAGCTGGGAGACTGAACCCACTGAAGCTTTCTTT. The J gene is TRBJ1-1, the V gene TRBV5-1; D is uncertain. V was shortened by 3 bases and J by 4 bases, with 13 bases between the two germline ends. This CDR3 region has 14 residues. CDR1 is SGHRS and CDR2 is YFSETQ in the germline V gene.